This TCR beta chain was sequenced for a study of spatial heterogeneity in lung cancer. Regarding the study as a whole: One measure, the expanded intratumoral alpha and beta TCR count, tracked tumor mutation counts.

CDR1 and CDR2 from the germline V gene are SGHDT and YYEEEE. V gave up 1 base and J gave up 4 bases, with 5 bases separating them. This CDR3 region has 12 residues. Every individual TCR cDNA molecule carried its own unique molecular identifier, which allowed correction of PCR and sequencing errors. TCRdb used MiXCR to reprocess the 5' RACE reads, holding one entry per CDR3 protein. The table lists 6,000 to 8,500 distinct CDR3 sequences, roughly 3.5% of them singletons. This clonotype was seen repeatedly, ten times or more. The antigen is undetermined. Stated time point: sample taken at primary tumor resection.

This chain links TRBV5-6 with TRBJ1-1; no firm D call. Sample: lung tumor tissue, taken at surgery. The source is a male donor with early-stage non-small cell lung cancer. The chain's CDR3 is CASSLTVTEAFF. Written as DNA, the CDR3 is TGTGCCAGCAGCTTGACGGTCACTGAAGCTTTCTTT.